This T cell receptor beta chain was obtained from a study of T cell changes during pregnancy in multiple sclerosis. Libraries were prepared by immunoSEQ multiplex PCR; TCRdb keeps only in-frame clonotypes and omits some of them. The sample carries under 35,000 clones, 85% to 90% recorded once. There are 13 residues in the CDR3. Germline CDR1 reads LNHDA; CDR2 reads SQIVND (reference sequence). The V and J ends lost 2 bases and 1 base respectively, with 5 bases between them. The sequence was obtained from a female donor with multiple sclerosis, enrolled in a pregnancy study. This sample comprised CD8+ T cells from peripheral blood mononuclear cells, obtained before pregnancy. This chain uses TRBV19 with TRBJ1-1; no firm D call. In nucleotides, the CDR3 is TGTGCCAGTAGTATAAGCCCGAACACTGAAGCTTTCTTT. Translating it yields CASSISPNTEAFF.